The entry below gives a single T cell receptor beta chain sequence along with its context. Original handling: Estimates of nucleated cell counts were drawn from the amplification of reference gene primers. The method was immunoSEQ multiplex PCR; TCRdb's version includes in-frame clones alone and lacks a portion of them. V, J and clone size derive from that table, while D and trimming were established from the DNA sequence. This table holds 250,000 to 300,000 clones, roughly nine tenths found once. The data were taken from a study of blood T cell repertoires in COVID-19. Ages ranged from about 18 to 89 years, with residence in 20 to 30 US areas. The receptor comes from a human donor in a cohort exposed to, infected with or recovered from COVID-19 (not recorded which). The donor label of this sample is uncertain. Sequencing was performed on PBMCs or T cells enriched from blood (not recorded which).

The CDR3 spells CASSLWGGQGDNSPLHF. The CDR3, as DNA: TGTGCCAGCAGCCTCTGGGGGGGACAGGGAGATAATTCACCCCTCCACTTT. J is TRBJ1-6 and V is TRBV21-1; TRBD1, the table's D call, lacks a check against the DNA. TRBV21-1 is given as a pseudogene. CDR3 length: 17 amino acids.